Here is one TCR beta chain with its context. There are a few counts of this clonotype. What antigen it recognizes has not been identified. No much larger clone exists at a distance of one base, and base qualities are not known. TCR cDNA was synthesized by 5'RACE template switching, through which a universal primer site and unique molecular identifiers were introduced. Priming of cDNA synthesis was performed from both the TCR alpha and TCR beta constant segments. Two PCR steps were used to amplify libraries, with sample barcodes and sequencing adapters being added in the second step. Sequencing of the libraries was done on either Illumina HiSeq 2500 (2x100 bp) or NovaSeq (2x150 bp). As for the original processing: Demultiplexing of reads and collapsing into UMI consensus sequences were performed with MIGEC, and V(D)J alignment was carried out with MiXCR. Clonotypes responding to the vaccine were identified with edgeR on replicate PBMC samples, with the criteria of FDR below 0.01 and a log2 fold change above 5 up to day 15. Each bulk clonotype was labeled CD4 or CD8 based on which sequenced repertoire, CD4 or CD8, contained the clonotype at higher abundance. TCRdb passed the public sequencing reads through fastp at Q25 and MiXCR, retaining productive beta sequences. Rows merge per CDR3 protein into single entries with the most common DNA and genes. The V and J calls were determined by TCRdb, not by the authors. This sample gives under 600,000 distinct CDR3 sequences in total; 21% of them show up just once. The top ten hold 15% to 20% of the sample.

The sample is drawn from a study of T cells after yellow fever vaccination (dated by TCRdb to the late 2010s). In the study overall: The SMART-Seq v4 Ultra Low Input RNA kit was used to prepare libraries from fractions with low cell numbers. The cohort comprised two healthy male donors, one aged 18 to 30 and one aged 30 to 40 years. To follow T-cell clones before and after both primary and booster YFV17D yellow fever vaccination, bulk TCR alpha and beta repertoires underwent longitudinal sequencing. Bulk PBMC replicates and cell subsets were isolated from blood drawn at multiple timepoints before and after both primary and secondary immunization. Study-wide findings and limitations: Only two donors were included in the study, so the extent to which the findings can be generalized is limited. The secondary T-cell response was found to be weaker but faster than the primary response, with a peak reached on day 5 rather than on day 15. FACS-sorted repertoires could contain abundant contaminating clonotypes from the bulk population, so computational filtering was required. A small fraction of clonotypes showed up in both the CD4 and CD8 compartments, probably as a result of convergent recombination. Most clones expanded after primary vaccination (96% of CD4 and 88% of CD8) were re-detected after the booster, suggesting that broad memory maintenance occurred.

The sample's treatment or condition label is to be understood as: live attenuated yellow fever vaccine strain. At each blood-draw timepoint, two biological replicates of bulk PBMCs were collected. PBMCs were isolated from peripheral blood using a standard Ficoll-Paque protocol. TriZol was used to extract RNA from bulk PBMCs, CD4 and CD8 fractions, and dextramer-positive and dextramer-negative fractions. Between the V and J ends, shortened by 10 bases and 0 bases respectively, the junction contains 9 bases. Spanning cysteine to phenylalanine, the CDR3 consists of 12 amino acids. Only the CDR3 portion is preserved as DNA: 36 bases, with reading frame beginning at the first base. Sequences MNHEY (CDR1) and SMNVEV (CDR2) are obtained from the germline V gene (reference sequence).

Sequenced here: PBMCs, sampled about 21 days after the first yellow fever vaccination. This chain joins TRBV27 to TRBJ1-2; confidence is insufficient to name the D gene. The source of this sequence is a man between 18 and 35 years old who received the YFV17D yellow fever vaccine. The CDR3 region: CATKGANYGYTF. At the DNA level, the sequence is TGTGCCACCAAGGGAGCTAACTATGGCTACACCTTC.